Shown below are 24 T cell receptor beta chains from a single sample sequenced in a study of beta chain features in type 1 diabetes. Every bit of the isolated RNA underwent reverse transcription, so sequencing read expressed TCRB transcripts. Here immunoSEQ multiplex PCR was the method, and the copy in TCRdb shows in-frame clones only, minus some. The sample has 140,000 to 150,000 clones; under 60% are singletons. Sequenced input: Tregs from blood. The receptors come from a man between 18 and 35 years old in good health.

The CDR3 DNA reads TGTGCCAGCAGCCAACCGGGGTACGGGCAGTTCTTC. Its protein product is CASSQPGYGQFF. The genes are TRBV7-2 and TRBJ2-1; tentatively, D is TRBD2 (5 bases). Deletions cut 5 bases from V and 12 bases from J, with 14 bases between. The CDR3 contains 12 residues. Germline CDR1 and CDR2: SGHTA and FQGNSA.

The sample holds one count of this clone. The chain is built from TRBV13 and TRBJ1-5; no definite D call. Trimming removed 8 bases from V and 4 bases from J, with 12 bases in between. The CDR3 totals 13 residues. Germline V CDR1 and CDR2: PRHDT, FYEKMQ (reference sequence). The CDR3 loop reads CASGHRGNQPQHF. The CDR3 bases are TGTGCCAGCGGTCATCGAGGAAATCAGCCCCAGCATTTT.

The CDR3 sequence is CASGGDRRVKPQHF. CDR3 DNA sequence: TGTGCCAGTGGAGGCGACAGGAGAGTAAAGCCCCAGCATTTT. The chain couples TRBV19 to TRBJ1-5; maybe TRBD1 (6 bases). Germline V CDR1 and CDR2: LNHDA, SQIVND (reference sequence). There are 14 residues in the CDR3. V dropped 8 bases and J dropped 8 bases, with 19 bases sitting between them.

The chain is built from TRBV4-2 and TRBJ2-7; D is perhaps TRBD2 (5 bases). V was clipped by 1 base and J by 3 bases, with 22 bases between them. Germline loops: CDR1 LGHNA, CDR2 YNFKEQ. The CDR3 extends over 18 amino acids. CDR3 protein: CASSQGAGGPSSFYEQYF. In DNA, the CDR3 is TGTGCCAGCAGCCAAGGTGCTGGAGGACCGTCCTCCTTCTACGAGCAGTACTTC.

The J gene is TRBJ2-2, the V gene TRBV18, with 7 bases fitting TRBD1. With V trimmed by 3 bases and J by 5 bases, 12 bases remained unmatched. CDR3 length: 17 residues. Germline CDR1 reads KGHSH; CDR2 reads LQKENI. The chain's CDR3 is CASSPFLTTGSTGELFF. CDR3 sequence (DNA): TGTGCCAGCTCACCCTTTCTCACGACAGGGTCAACCGGGGAGCTGTTTTTT.

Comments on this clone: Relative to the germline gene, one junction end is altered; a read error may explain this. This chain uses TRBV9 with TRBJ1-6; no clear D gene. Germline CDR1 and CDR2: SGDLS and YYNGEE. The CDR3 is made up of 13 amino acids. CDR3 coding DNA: TGTGCCAACAGCGTACTGCCGGATTCACCCCTCCACTTT. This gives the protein CANSVLPDSPLHF. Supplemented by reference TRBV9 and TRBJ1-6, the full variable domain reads DSGVTQTPKHLITATGQRVTLRCSPRSGDLSVYWYQQSLDQGLQFLIQYYNGEERAKGNILERFSAQQFPDLHSELNLSSLELGDSALYFCANSVLPDSPLHFGNGTRLTVT.

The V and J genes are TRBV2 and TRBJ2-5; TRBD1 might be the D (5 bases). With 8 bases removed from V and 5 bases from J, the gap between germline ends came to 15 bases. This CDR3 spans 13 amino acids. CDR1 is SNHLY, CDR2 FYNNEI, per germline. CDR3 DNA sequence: TGTGCCAGCCGTTGGGGCGTCCGGGAGACCCAGTACTTC. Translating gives CASRWGVRETQYF.

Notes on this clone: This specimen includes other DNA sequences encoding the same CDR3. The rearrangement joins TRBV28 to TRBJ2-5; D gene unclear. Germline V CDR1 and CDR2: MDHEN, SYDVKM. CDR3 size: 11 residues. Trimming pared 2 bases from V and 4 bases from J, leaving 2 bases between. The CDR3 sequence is CASSLRETQYF. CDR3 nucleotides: TGTGCCAGCAGTTTACGAGAGACCCAGTACTTC. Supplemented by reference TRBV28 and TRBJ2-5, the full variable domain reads DVKVTQSSRYLVKRTGEKVFLECVQDMDHENMFWYRQDPGLGLRLIYFSYDVKMKEKGDIPEGYSVSREKKERFSLILESASTNQTSMYLCASSLRETQYFGPGTRLLVL.

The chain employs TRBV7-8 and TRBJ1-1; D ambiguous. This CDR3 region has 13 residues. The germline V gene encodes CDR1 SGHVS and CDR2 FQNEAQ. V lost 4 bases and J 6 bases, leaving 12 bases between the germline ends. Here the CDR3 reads CASSSRLQAEAFF. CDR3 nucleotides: TGTGCCAGCAGCTCCCGTTTGCAGGCTGAAGCTTTCTTT.

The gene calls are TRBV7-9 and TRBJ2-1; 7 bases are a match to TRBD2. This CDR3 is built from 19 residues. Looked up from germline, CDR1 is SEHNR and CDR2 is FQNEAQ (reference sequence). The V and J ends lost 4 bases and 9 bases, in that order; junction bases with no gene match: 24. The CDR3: CASSSYPRGGFGLRAEQFF. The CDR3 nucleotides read TGTGCCAGCAGCTCATACCCAAGGGGAGGGTTTGGTTTGCGAGCTGAGCAGTTCTTC. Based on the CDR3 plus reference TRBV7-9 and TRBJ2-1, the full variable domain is DTGVSQNPRHKITKRGQNVTFRCDPISEHNRLYWYRQTLGQGPEFLTYFQNEAQLEKSRLLSDRFSAERPKGSFSTLEIQRTEQGDSAMYLCASSSYPRGGFGLRAEQFFGPGTRLTVL.

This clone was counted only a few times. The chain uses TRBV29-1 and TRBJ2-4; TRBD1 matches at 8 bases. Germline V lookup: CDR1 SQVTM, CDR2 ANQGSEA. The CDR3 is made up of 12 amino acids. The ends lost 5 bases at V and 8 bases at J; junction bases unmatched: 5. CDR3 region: CSVSPQGDIQYF. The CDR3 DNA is TGCAGCGTTAGCCCACAGGGGGACATTCAGTACTTC.

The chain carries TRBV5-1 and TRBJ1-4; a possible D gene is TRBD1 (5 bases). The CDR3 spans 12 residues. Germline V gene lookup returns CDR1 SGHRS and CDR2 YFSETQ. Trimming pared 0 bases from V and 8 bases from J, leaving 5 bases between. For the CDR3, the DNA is TGCGCCAGCAGCTTGGCAGGGGAAAAACTGTTTTTT. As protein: CASSLAGEKLFF.

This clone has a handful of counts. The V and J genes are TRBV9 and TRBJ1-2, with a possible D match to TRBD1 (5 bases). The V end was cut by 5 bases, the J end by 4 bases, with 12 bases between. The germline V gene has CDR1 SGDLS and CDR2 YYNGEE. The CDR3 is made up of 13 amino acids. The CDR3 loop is CASRKQGAYGYTF. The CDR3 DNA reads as TGTGCCAGCAGGAAGCAGGGTGCCTATGGCTACACCTTC. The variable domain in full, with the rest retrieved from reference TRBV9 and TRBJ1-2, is DSGVTQTPKHLITATGQRVTLRCSPRSGDLSVYWYQQSLDQGLQFLIQYYNGEERAKGNILERFSAQQFPDLHSELNLSSLELGDSALYFCASRKQGAYGYTFGSGTRLTVV.

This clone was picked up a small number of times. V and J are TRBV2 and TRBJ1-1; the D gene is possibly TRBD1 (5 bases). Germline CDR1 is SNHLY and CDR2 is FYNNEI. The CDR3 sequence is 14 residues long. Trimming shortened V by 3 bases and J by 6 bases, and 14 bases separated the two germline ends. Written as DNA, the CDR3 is TGTGCCAGCAGTGACAGGGAAGGGTACGCTGAAGCTTTCTTT. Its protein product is CASSDREGYAEAFF.

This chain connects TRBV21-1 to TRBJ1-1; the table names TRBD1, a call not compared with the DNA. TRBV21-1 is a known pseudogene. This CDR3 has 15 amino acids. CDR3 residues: CASSTHDRGDTEAFF. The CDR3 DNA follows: TGTGCCAGCAGCACTCATGACAGGGGAGACACTGAAGCTTTCTTT.

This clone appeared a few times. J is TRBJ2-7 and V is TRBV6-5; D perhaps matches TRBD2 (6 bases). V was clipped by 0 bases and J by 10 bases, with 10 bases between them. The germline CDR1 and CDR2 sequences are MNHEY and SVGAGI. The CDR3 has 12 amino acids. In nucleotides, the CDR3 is TGTGCCAGCAGTTACTCGGCGGGGAGACAGTACTTC. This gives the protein CASSYSAGRQYF.

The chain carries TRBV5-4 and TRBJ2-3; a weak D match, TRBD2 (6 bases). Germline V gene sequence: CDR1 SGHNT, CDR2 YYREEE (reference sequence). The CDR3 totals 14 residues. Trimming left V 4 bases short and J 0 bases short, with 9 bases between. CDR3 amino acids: CASSPGLSTDTQYF. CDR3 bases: TGTGCCAGCAGCCCGGGACTCAGCACAGATACGCAGTATTTT.

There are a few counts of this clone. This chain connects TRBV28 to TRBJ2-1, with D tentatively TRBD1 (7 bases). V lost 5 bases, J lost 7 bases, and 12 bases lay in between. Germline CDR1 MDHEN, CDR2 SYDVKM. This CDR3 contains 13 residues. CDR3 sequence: CASSGGTVNEQFF. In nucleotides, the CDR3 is TGTGCCAGCAGTGGAGGGACAGTAAATGAGCAGTTCTTC.

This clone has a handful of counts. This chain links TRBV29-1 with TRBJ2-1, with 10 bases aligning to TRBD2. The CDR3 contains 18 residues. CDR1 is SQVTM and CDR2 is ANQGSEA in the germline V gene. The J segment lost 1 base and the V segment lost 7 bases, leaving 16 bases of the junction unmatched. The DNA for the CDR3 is TGCAGCGCCCGTGGGGCTAGCGGGAGCCACACGTCCTACAATGAGCAGTTCTTC. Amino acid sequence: CSARGASGSHTSYNEQFF.

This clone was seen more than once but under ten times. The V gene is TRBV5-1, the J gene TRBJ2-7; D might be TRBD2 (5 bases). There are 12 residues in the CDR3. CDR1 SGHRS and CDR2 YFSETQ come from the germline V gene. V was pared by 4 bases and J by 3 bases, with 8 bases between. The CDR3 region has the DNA TGCGCCAGCAGCCCCGGGGTCTACGAGCAGTACTTC. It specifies CASSPGVYEQYF.

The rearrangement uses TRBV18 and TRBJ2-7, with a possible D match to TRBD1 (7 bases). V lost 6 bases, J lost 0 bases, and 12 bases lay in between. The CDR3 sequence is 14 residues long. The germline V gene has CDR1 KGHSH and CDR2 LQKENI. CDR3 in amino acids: CASSRGASSYEQYF. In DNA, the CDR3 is TGTGCCAGCTCCAGGGGGGCTAGCTCCTACGAGCAGTACTTC.

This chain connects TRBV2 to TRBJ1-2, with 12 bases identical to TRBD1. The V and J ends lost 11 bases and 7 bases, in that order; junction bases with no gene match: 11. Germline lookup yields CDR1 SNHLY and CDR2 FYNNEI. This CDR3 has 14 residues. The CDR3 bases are TGTGCCCAACCGCCGGGACAGGGGGCGTTTGGCTACACCTTC. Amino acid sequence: CAQPPGQGAFGYTF.

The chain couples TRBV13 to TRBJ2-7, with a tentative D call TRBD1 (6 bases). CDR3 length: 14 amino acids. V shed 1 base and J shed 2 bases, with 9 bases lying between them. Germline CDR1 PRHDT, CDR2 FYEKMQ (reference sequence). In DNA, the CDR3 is TGTGCCAGCAGCTTAGTTAAGGGGGCCTACGAGCAGTACTTC. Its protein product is CASSLVKGAYEQYF.

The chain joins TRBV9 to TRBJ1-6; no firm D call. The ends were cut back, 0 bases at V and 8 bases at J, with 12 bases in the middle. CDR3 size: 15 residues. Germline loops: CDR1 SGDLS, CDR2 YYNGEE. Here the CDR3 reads CASSVEARQDSPLHF. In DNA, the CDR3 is TGTGCCAGCAGCGTAGAGGCCAGGCAGGATTCACCCCTCCACTTT.